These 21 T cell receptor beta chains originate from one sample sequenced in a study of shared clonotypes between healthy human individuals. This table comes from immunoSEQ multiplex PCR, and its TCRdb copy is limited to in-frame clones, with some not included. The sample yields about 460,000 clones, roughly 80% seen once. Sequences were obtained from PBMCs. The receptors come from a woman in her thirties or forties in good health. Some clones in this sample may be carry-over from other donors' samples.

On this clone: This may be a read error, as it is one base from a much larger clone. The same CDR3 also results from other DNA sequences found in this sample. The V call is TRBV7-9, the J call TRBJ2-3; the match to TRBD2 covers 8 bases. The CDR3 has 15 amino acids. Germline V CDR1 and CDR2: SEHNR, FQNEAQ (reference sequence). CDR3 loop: CASSPTGGPTDTQYF. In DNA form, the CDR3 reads TGTGCCAGCAGCCCTACGGGAGGGCCAACAGATACGCAGTATTTC. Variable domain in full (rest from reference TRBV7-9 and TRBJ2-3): DTGVSQNPRHKITKRGQNVTFRCDPISEHNRLYWYRQTLGQGPEFLTYFQNEAQLEKSRLLSDRFSAERPKGSFSTLEIQRTEQGDSAMYLCASSPTGGPTDTQYFGPGTRLTVL.

In DNA form, the CDR3 reads TGCAGCGTTGAAGAAGCGGGAGGGAACACAGATACGCAGTATTTT. This encodes CSVEEAGGNTDTQYF. The chain recombines TRBV29-1 with TRBJ2-3; 10 nucleotides align to TRBD2. CDR3 size: 15 residues. Losses at the gene ends were 0 bases for V and 2 bases for J; bases not matched to a gene: 2. Germline V lookup: CDR1 SQVTM, CDR2 ANQGSEA.

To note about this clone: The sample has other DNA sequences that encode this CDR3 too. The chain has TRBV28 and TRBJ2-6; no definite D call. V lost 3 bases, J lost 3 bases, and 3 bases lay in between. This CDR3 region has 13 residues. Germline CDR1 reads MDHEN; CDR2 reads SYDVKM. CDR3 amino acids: CASSFRGANVLTF. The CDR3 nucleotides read TGTGCCAGCAGTTTCCGTGGGGCCAACGTCCTGACTTTC.

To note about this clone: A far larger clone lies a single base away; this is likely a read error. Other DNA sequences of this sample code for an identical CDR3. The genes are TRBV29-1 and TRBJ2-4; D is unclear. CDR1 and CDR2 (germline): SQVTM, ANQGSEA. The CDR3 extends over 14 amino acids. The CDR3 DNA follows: TGCAGTGTACTATTAGTCGGGGCCAAAAACATTCAGTACTTC. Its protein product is CSVLLVGAKNIQYF.

CDR3 nucleotide sequence: TGTGCCAGCAGCCTCAGGACGGGAACCGGGGAGCTGTTTTTT. Protein product: CASSLRTGTGELFF. The chain recombines TRBV7-6 with TRBJ2-2; tentatively, D is TRBD2 (5 bases). CDR3 length equals 14 residues. Trimming removed 5 bases from V and 5 bases from J, with 12 bases in between. Germline CDR1 and CDR2: SGHVS and FNYEAQ.

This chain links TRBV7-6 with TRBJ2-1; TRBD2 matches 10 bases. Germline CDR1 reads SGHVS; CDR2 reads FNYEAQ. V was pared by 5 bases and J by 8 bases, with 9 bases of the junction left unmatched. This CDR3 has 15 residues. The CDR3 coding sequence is TGTGCCAGCAGCCCTTCTAGCGGGAGCAGGGATGAGCAGTTCTTC. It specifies CASSPSSGSRDEQFF.

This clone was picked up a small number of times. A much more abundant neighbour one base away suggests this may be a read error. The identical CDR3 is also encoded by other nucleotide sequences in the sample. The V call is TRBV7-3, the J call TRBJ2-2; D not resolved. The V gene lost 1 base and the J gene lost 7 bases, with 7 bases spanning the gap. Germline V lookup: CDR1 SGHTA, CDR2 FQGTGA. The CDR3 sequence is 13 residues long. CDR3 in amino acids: CASSLKWGGELFF. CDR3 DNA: TGTGCCAGCAGCTTAAAGTGGGGCGGGGAGCTGTTTTTT.

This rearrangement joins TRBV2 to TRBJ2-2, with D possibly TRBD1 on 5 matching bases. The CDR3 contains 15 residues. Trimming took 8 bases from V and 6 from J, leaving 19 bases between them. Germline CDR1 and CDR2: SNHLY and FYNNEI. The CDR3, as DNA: TGTGCCAGCTGCCAGGGAATTGGATTCGCCGGGGAGCTGTTTTTT. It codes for CASCQGIGFAGELFF.

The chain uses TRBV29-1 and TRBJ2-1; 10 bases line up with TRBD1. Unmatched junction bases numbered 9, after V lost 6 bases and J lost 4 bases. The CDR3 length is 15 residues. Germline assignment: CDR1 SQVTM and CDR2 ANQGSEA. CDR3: CSVKPGTGVYNEQFF. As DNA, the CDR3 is TGCAGCGTCAAACCCGGGACAGGGGTTTACAATGAGCAGTTCTTC.

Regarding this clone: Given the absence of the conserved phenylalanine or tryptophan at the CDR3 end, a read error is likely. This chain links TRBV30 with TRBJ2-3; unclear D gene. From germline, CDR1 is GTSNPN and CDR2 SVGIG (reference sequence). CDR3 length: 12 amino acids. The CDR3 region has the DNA TGCGCCTGGAGTGCCTCGACAGATACGCAGTATTCT. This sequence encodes CAWSASTDTQYS.

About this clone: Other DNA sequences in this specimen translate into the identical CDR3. As DNA, the CDR3 is TGTGCCAGCTCACTGGGACAGACGAACACCGGGGAGCTGTTTTTT. Translating gives CASSLGQTNTGELFF. This sequence joins TRBV18 and TRBJ2-2; TRBD1 matches 7 bases. Trimming took 4 bases from V and 0 from J; bases not matched to a gene: 2. This CDR3 comprises 15 residues. Germline V CDR1 and CDR2: KGHSH, LQKENI.

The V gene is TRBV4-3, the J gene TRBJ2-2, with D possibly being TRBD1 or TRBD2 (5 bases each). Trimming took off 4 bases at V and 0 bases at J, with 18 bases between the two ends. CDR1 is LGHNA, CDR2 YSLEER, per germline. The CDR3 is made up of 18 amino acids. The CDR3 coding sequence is TGCGCCAGCAGCCCCAAATTGGGGGATCTAGCGAACACCGGGGAGCTGTTTTTT. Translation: CASSPKLGDLANTGELFF.

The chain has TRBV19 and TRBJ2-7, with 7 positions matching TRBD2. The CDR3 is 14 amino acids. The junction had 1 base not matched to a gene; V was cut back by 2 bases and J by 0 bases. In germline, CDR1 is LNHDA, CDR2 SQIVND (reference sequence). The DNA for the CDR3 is TGTGCCAGTAGTATAAGGACTAGCTCCTACGAGCAGTACTTC. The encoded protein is CASSIRTSSYEQYF.

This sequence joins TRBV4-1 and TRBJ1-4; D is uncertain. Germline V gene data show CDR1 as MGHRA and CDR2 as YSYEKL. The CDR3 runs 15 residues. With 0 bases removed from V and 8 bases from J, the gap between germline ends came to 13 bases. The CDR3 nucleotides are TGCGCCAGCAGCCAAGAGCGCAGAAGTTGGGAAAAACTGTTTTTT. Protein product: CASSQERRSWEKLFF.

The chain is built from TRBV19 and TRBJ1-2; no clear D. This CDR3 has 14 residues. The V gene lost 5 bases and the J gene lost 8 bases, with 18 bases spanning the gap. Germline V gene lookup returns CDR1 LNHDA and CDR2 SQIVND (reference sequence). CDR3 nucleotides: TGTGCCAGTAGTCCCGAAATCGGGGTGCGAGGCTACACCTTC. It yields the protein CASSPEIGVRGYTF.

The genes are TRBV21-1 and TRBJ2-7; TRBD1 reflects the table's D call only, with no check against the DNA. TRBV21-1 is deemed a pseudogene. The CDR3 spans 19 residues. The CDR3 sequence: CASSDALFNRDRGLYEQYF. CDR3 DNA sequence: TGTGCCAGCAGCGATGCCCTTTTTAACCGGGACAGGGGGTTGTACGAGCAGTACTTC.

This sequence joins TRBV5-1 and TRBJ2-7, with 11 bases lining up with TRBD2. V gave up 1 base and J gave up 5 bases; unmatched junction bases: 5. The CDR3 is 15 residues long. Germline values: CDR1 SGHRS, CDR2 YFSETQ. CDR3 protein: CASSLSLAGGDEQYF. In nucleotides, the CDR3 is TGCGCCAGCAGCTTGAGCCTAGCGGGGGGAGACGAGCAGTACTTC.

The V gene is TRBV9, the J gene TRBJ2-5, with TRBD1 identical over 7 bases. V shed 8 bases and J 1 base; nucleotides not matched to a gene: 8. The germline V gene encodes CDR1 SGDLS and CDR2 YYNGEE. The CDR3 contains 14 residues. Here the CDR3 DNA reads TGTGCCAGTTCACAGGGACAGATCCAAGAGACCCAGTACTTC. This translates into CASSQGQIQETQYF.

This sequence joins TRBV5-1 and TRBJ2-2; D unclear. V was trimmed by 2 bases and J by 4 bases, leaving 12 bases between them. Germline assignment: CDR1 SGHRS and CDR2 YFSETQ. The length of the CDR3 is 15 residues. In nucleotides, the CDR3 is TGCGCCAGCAGCTTTGGGCCTTCGGGCACCGGGGAGCTGTTTTTT. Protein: CASSFGPSGTGELFF.

The CDR3 is CAWEAFAGELFF. The CDR3 DNA is TGTGCCTGGGAGGCGTTCGCCGGGGAGCTGTTTTTT. V and J are TRBV30 and TRBJ2-2; D not resolved. This CDR3 spans 12 amino acids. V was cut by 5 bases and J by 6 bases, with 10 bases left in between. Germline V gene sequence: CDR1 GTSNPN, CDR2 SVGIG (reference sequence).

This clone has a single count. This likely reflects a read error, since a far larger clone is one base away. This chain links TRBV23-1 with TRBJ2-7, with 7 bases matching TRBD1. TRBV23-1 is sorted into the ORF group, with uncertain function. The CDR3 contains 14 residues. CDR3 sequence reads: CASSHPGGGYEQHF. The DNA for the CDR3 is TGCGCCAGCAGTCACCCAGGGGGTGGGTACGAGCAGCACTTC.